Following are 30 T cell receptor beta chains from one sample sequenced in a study of T cell responses to AZD1222 COVID-19 vaccine. Generated by immunoSEQ multiplex PCR, the TCRdb table keeps only in-frame clones and is missing some. The top ten clones hold approximately 15% of a sample with 97,000 or so clones, 84% of them seen once. The source was peripheral blood, collected on day 0 of AZD1222 vaccination. The receptors come from an adult in good health.

J is TRBJ2-3 and V is TRBV20-1; D is unclear. Germline V gene lookup returns CDR1 DFQATT and CDR2 SNEGSKA (reference sequence). The CDR3 is 11 amino acids. With 3 bases removed from V and 6 bases from J, the gap between germline ends came to 7 bases. The chain's CDR3 is CSARGSDTQYF. DNA of the CDR3: TGCAGTGCTAGGGGTTCGGATACGCAGTATTTT.

The gene calls are TRBV2 and TRBJ2-3; D unclear. Trimming left V 5 bases short and J 2 bases short, with 5 bases between. The CDR3 spans 12 residues. CDR1 and CDR2 (germline): SNHLY, FYNNEI. CDR3 protein: CASSTFTDTQYF. The CDR3 nucleotides are TGTGCCAGCAGTACGTTCACAGATACGCAGTATTTT.

This rearrangement joins TRBV2 to TRBJ2-5; D gene unclear. Germline CDR1 SNHLY, CDR2 FYNNEI. The CDR3 is 11 residues long. Deletions cut 6 bases from V and 4 bases from J, with 6 bases between. CDR3 amino acids: CASRTLETQYF. The CDR3 region has the DNA TGTGCCAGCAGAACTCTAGAGACCCAGTACTTC.

The gene calls are TRBV5-4 and TRBJ1-4, with a possible D match to TRBD1 (5 bases). The CDR3 sequence is 15 residues long. V lost 5 bases to trimming and J lost 3 bases, with 14 bases between them. Germline V lookup: CDR1 SGHNT, CDR2 YYREEE (reference sequence). The CDR3 sequence: CASSRGGGANEKLFF. The CDR3 DNA is TGTGCCAGCAGTCGGGGTGGGGGAGCTAATGAAAAACTGTTTTTT.

The gene calls are TRBV4-1 and TRBJ1-4, with 7 bases lining up with TRBD1. This CDR3 is 15 amino acids long. Germline V lookup: CDR1 MGHRA, CDR2 YSYEKL. The junction had 8 bases not matched to a gene; V was cut back by 0 bases and J by 10 bases. DNA of the CDR3: TGCGCCAGCAGCCAAGATCGACAGGGATGGGCAAAACTGTTTTTT. Residues: CASSQDRQGWAKLFF.

With respect to this clone: Other DNA sequences from this sample encode an identical CDR3 as well. V gene TRBV12-3 or TRBV12-4 combines with J gene TRBJ1-1; D is uncertain. The germline V and J ends were trimmed by 7 bases and 4 bases, with 10 bases remaining between them. This CDR3 region has 12 residues. The CDR3 coding sequence is TGTGCCAGCACCGCCTGGGGCACTGAAGCTTTCTTT. This sequence encodes CASTAWGTEAFF.

The V call is TRBV7-2, the J call TRBJ1-1; D unclear. V gave up 5 bases and J gave up 4 bases, with 11 bases separating them. CDR1 is SGHTA and CDR2 is FQGNSA in the germline V gene. The CDR3 covers 13 residues. CDR3 bases: TGTGCCAGCAGCGACGGTCCGGGCACTGAAGCTTTCTTT. As protein: CASSDGPGTEAFF.

This rearrangement joins TRBV9 to TRBJ2-1, with 10 bases lining up with TRBD2. The V and J ends lost 5 bases and 5 bases, in that order; junction bases with no gene match: 7. Germline CDR1 SGDLS, CDR2 YYNGEE. The CDR3 covers 15 residues. The CDR3 protein is CASSIAGGHHNEQFF. The CDR3 DNA is TGTGCCAGCAGTATAGCGGGGGGACACCACAATGAGCAGTTCTTC.

The chain uses TRBV28 and TRBJ2-7, with a weak D call TRBD2 (7 bases). The germline CDR1 and CDR2 sequences are MDHEN and SYDVKM. Trimming took 7 bases from V and 0 from J, leaving 22 bases between them. The CDR3 length is 17 residues. The CDR3 nucleotides read TGTGCCAGCACCAACCAGGGGCTAGCGGCGGGCTCCTACGAGCAGTACTTC. Translation gives CASTNQGLAAGSYEQYF. The variable domain in full, completed from reference TRBV28 and TRBJ2-7, reads DVKVTQSSRYLVKRTGEKVFLECVQDMDHENMFWYRQDPGLGLRLIYFSYDVKMKEKGDIPEGYSVSREKKERFSLILESASTNQTSMYLCASTNQGLAAGSYEQYFGPGTRLTVT.

The V gene is TRBV18, the J gene TRBJ2-7, with TRBD1 as a possible D gene (6 bases). Deletions cut 2 bases from V and 0 bases from J, with 14 bases between. From germline, CDR1 is KGHSH and CDR2 LQKENI. The CDR3 has 16 residues. The CDR3 sequence is CASSPVDSLSSYEQYF. CDR3 nucleotide sequence: TGTGCCAGCTCACCAGTGGACAGTTTAAGCTCCTACGAGCAGTACTTC.

The chain links TRBV5-4 to TRBJ2-7; no reliable D call. Trimming removed 0 bases from V and 3 bases from J, with 7 bases in between. This CDR3 is 13 amino acids long. CDR1 SGHNT and CDR2 YYREEE come from the germline V gene (reference sequence). CDR3 protein: CASSLDSGYEQYF. In nucleotides, the CDR3 is TGTGCCAGCAGCTTGGATTCCGGCTACGAGCAGTACTTC.

The rearrangement joins TRBV6-1 to TRBJ1-5, with D hard to call. The germline gives CDR1 MNHNS, CDR2 SASEGT. The CDR3 has 13 residues. Trimming removed 2 bases from V and 6 bases from J, with 8 bases in between. The CDR3: CASSEIWRQPQHF. In DNA form, the CDR3 reads TGTGCCAGCAGTGAAATCTGGCGTCAGCCCCAGCATTTT.

This clone was seen just once. This chain connects TRBV10-1 to TRBJ1-5; a possible D gene is TRBD1 (6 bases). The CDR3 is made up of 12 amino acids. Trimming removed 9 bases at V and 5 bases at J, with 11 bases between. CDR1 WNHNN and CDR2 SYGVQD come from the germline V gene (reference sequence). The CDR3 here is CASAGGYQPQHF. DNA for the CDR3: TGCGCCAGTGCGGGGGGCTATCAGCCCCAGCATTTT.

The V gene is TRBV7-9, the J gene TRBJ1-1; weak D call: TRBD1 (6 bases). This CDR3 is built from 14 residues. Between the trimmed V and J ends, which lost 6 bases and 2 bases, there was a span of 13 bases. The V gene's germline CDR1 is SEHNR and CDR2 FQNEAQ (reference sequence). CDR3 amino acids: CASSNRASNTEAFF. The DNA for the CDR3 is TGTGCCAGCAGTAACAGGGCTAGTAACACTGAAGCTTTCTTT.

The V and J genes are TRBV28 and TRBJ1-2; the D gene is possibly TRBD1 (5 bases). V was clipped by 2 bases and J by 2 bases, with 9 bases between them. The CDR3 is made up of 14 amino acids. CDR1 and CDR2 from the germline V gene are MDHEN and SYDVKM. The CDR3, as DNA: TGTGCCAGCAGTTTAGGGGCAGGGAACTATGGCTACACCTTC. Residues: CASSLGAGNYGYTF.

The chain employs TRBV7-9 and TRBJ2-7; TRBD1 agrees at 8 bases. This CDR3 spans 14 amino acids. J lost 7 bases, V lost 5 bases, and 10 bases had no gene match. Germline CDR1 SEHNR, CDR2 FQNEAQ (reference sequence). The CDR3 nucleotides are TGTGCCAGCAGCGGACAGGGCGGTTTTAGTGAGCAGTACTTC. The encoded protein is CASSGQGGFSEQYF. The complete variable domain, with remaining parts taken from reference TRBV7-9 and TRBJ2-7, reads DTGVSQNPRHKITKRGQNVTFRCDPISEHNRLYWYRQTLGQGPEFLTYFQNEAQLEKSRLLSDRFSAERPKGSFSTLEIQRTEQGDSAMYLCASSGQGGFSEQYFGPGTRLTVT.

The gene calls are TRBV7-9 and TRBJ2-1; TRBD1 matches 7 bases. This CDR3 is 13 amino acids long. Germline V gene sequence: CDR1 SEHNR, CDR2 FQNEAQ (reference sequence). Trimming took 5 bases from V and 6 from J; bases not matched to a gene: 4. The CDR3 sequence is CASSKQGFNEQFF. The CDR3 region has the DNA TGTGCCAGCAGCAAACAGGGGTTCAATGAGCAGTTCTTC.

This clone appeared once. The genes are TRBV18 and TRBJ2-7; possible D gene TRBD1, 5 bases. V was trimmed by 5 bases and J by 4 bases, leaving 12 bases between them. Germline V gives CDR1 KGHSH, CDR2 LQKENI. This CDR3 region has 13 residues. CDR3: CASSVQADYEQYF. The CDR3 nucleotides read TGTGCCAGCTCAGTACAGGCGGATTACGAGCAGTACTTC.

The chain uses TRBV7-2 and TRBJ1-1; a weak D match, TRBD1 (6 bases). The CDR3 extends over 15 amino acids. The ends were cut back, 5 bases at V and 4 bases at J, with 17 bases in the middle. Germline V gives CDR1 SGHTA, CDR2 FQGNSA. The CDR3 loop reads CASSGHRARGTEAFF. The CDR3 DNA follows: TGTGCCAGCAGCGGACACAGGGCCCGAGGCACTGAAGCTTTCTTT.

The chain is built from TRBV3-1 (or the pseudogene TRBV3-2) and TRBJ1-5; D is uncertain. V gave up 0 bases and J gave up 5 bases, with 8 bases separating them. This CDR3 contains 14 residues. Germline CDR1 and CDR2: LGHDT and YNNKEL (reference sequence). The CDR3 is CASSQDHSHQPQHF. In nucleotides, the CDR3 is TGTGCCAGCAGCCAAGATCACAGCCATCAGCCCCAGCATTTT.

The chain uses TRBV9 and TRBJ1-1; D may be TRBD1 (5 bases). CDR3 length: 14 amino acids. Trimming took 0 bases from V and 4 from J, leaving 10 bases between them. Germline V CDR1 and CDR2: SGDLS, YYNGEE. Here the CDR3 DNA reads TGTGCCAGCAGCGTAGTTGGGGGGGGCACTGAAGCTTTCTTT. Encoded protein: CASSVVGGGTEAFF. The full variable domain, in which reference TRBV9 and TRBJ1-1 provide the parts outside the CDR3, is DSGVTQTPKHLITATGQRVTLRCSPRSGDLSVYWYQQSLDQGLQFLIQYYNGEERAKGNILERFSAQQFPDLHSELNLSSLELGDSALYFCASSVVGGGTEAFFGQGTRLTVV.

This chain joins TRBV11-3 and TRBJ1-3; D is unresolved. The CDR3 consists of 15 residues. Germline V gives CDR1 SGHNT, CDR2 YENEEA. Trimming took off 5 bases at V and 0 bases at J, with 11 bases between the two ends. The DNA for the CDR3 is TGTGCCAGCAGCACCTTACAGAACTCTGGAAACACCATATATTTT. It yields the protein CASSTLQNSGNTIYF.

This clone rates as medium-sized (0.01 to 0.1%). This chain connects TRBV7-8 to TRBJ2-7; D remains ambiguous. Germline assignment: CDR1 SGHVS and CDR2 FQNEAQ. The V gene lost 1 base and the J gene lost 3 bases, with 4 bases spanning the gap. The length of the CDR3 is 12 residues. In DNA, the CDR3 is TGTGCCAGCAGCTTAGTGTTCTACGAGCAGTACTTC. This codes for CASSLVFYEQYF.

V gene TRBV6-5 combines with J gene TRBJ1-1; no clear D gene. Per the germline V gene, CDR1 is MNHEY and CDR2 is SVGAGI. Deletions cut 6 bases from V and 2 bases from J, with 10 bases between. The CDR3 is 13 amino acids. The CDR3 DNA follows: TGTGCCAGCAGCCTCCGGGATAACACTGAAGCTTTCTTT. This sequence encodes CASSLRDNTEAFF.

The rearrangement joins TRBV6-5 to TRBJ1-3; the D gene is possibly TRBD1 (5 bases). Germline CDR1 reads MNHEY; CDR2 reads SVGAGI. The CDR3 covers 14 residues. Deletions cut 8 bases from V and 1 base from J, with 12 bases between. Written as DNA, the CDR3 is TGTGCCAGCGGAACGGGGGTATCTGGAAACACCATATATTTT. As protein: CASGTGVSGNTIYF.

CDR3 in amino acids: CASSPDGVSPLHF. DNA of the CDR3: TGTGCCAGCTCACCGGACGGGGTTTCACCCCTCCACTTT. The V call is TRBV18, the J call TRBJ1-6, with D uncertain. The CDR3 is made up of 13 amino acids. The V end lost 3 bases, the J end lost 9 bases, and 9 bases lay between the germline ends. In germline, CDR1 is KGHSH, CDR2 LQKENI.

The chain uses TRBV5-6 and TRBJ2-3; 8 nucleotides line up with TRBD2. The CDR3 runs to 12 residues. Germline CDR1 reads SGHDT; CDR2 reads YYEEEE. The CDR3 sequence is CASGGSSDTQYF. CDR3 nucleotide sequence: TGTGCAAGCGGGGGAAGTTCAGATACGCAGTATTTT.

The chain uses TRBV28 and TRBJ1-1; D unclear. Germline loops: CDR1 MDHEN, CDR2 SYDVKM. V lost 2 bases to trimming and J lost 2 bases, with 6 bases between them. This CDR3 region has 13 residues. The CDR3 protein is CASSLRGNTEAFF. CDR3 in DNA: TGTGCCAGCAGTTTACGCGGAAACACTGAAGCTTTCTTT.

On this clone: One end of the junction varies from germline; a read error may be responsible. This chain links TRBV5-5 with TRBJ1-1; unclear D gene. From germline, CDR1 is SGHKS and CDR2 YYEKEE (reference sequence). This CDR3 comprises 12 residues. This CDR3 is CASSLDFVTGLF. In nucleotides, the CDR3 is TGTGCCAGCAGCTTGGATTTTGTGACTGGTCTCTTT.

The rearrangement links TRBV7-2 to TRBJ2-7, with 8 bases fitting TRBD1. Trimming took 5 bases from V and 4 from J; bases not matched to a gene: 7. The CDR3 has 14 residues. CDR1 is SGHTA, CDR2 FQGNSA, per germline. Written as DNA, the CDR3 is TGTGCCAGCAGCCTAAACGGACAGGGTTACGAGCAGTACTTC. It is translated as CASSLNGQGYEQYF.